The clone carrying this TCR beta chain was observed a few times. Its antigen is undetermined. Per the germline V gene, CDR1 is MNHNS and CDR2 is SASEGT. Trimming pared 5 bases from V and 0 bases from J, leaving 5 bases between. This CDR3 comprises 13 residues. Profiled with immunoSEQ multiplex PCR; TCRdb holds only in-frame clones, not every one. The table includes 70,000 to 85,000 clones, about 82% detected once. The sample originates from a study of OX40 agonist ivuxolimab in advanced cancers. Study-level results: Low levels of normalized T-cell clonal expansion also appeared in some nonresponders.

The rearrangement joins TRBV6-1 to TRBJ1-3; D is uncertain. The sample consisted of CD4+ or CD8+ T cells sorted from blood, taken in a trial of the OX40 agonist ivuxolimab. This sequence originates from an adult with an advanced solid tumor such as melanoma, head and neck, liver or kidney cancer. CDR3 nucleotide sequence: TGTGCCAGCAGTACCAGCTCTGGAAACACCATATATTTT. It specifies CASSTSSGNTIYF.